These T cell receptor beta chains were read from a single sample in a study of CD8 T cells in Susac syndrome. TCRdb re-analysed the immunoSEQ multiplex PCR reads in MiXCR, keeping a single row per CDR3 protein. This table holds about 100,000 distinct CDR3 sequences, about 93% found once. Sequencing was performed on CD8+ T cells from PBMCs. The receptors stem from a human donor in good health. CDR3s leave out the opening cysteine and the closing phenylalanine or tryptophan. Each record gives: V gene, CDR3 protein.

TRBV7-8	ASSLGSGAIQPQH
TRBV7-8	ASSPGTAGNTIY
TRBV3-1	ASSQLSSGPGGTEAF
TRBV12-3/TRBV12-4	ASNDRAVCEKLF
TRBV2	ASSEKPDIQY
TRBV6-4	ASSAAASGGDEQF
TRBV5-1	ARGYSGSYEQY
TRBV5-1	ASSLVRGYYEQY
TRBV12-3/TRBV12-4	ASSLQGRVNEQF
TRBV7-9	ASSSRPAGAQY
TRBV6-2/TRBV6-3	ASLRDYQYNEQF
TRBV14	ASSPRGPTPYGYT
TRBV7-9	ASSSEDRGYSYEQY
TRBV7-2	ASSPHYRAPYNSPLH
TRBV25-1	ASSDGTRGLYNEQF
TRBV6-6	AASPGGRNTEAF
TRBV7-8	ASSPRVGASGYT
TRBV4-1	ASSQEYDSYEQY
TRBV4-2	ASSHRLAGEYEQY
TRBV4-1	ASSQDPAGGESDTQY
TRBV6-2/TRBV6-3	ASTPEVKETQY
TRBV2	ASETQY
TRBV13	ASSPGRTAKF
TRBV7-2	ASSPGRGGDEKLF
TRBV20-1	SARVIGGGDTQY
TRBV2	ASSKGQGSYEQY
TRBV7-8	ASSQGPRAQIEGYT
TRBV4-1	ASSLELGNFYEQY
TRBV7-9	AMKAGGPNEQF
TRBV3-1	ASSQDEPARDEQF
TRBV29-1	GTGYSGANVLT
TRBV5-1	ASSFGTGDLANYGYT
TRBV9	ASSVSRLAAGDEQF
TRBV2	ASRGTSNYGYT
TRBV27	ASSGVDEQF
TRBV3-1	ASSQAIEDQPQH
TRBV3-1	ASSHDRLYTGELF
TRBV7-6	ASSANLDRQPQH
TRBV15	ATGQKNIQY
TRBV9	ASSPQGLHSGANVLT
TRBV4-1	ASSQVVSHNYGYT
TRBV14	ASSHRGTVHEQF